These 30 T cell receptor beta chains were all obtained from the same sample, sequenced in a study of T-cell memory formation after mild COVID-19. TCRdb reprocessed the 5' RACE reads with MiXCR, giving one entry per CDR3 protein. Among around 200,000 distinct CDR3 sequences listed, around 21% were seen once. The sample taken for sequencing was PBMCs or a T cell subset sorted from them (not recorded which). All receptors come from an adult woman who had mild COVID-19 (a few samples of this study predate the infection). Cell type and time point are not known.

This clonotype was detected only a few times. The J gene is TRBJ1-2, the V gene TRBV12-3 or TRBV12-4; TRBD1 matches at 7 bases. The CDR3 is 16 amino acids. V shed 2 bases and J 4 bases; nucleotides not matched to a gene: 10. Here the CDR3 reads CASSLKGQGGTYGYTF. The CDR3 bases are TGTGCCAGCAGTTTAAAGGGGCAGGGGGGAACCTATGGCTACACCTTC.

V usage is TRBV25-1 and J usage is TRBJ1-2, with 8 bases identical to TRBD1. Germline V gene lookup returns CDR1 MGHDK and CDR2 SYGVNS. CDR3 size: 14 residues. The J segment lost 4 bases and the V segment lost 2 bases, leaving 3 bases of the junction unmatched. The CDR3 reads CASSEGQGGYGYTF. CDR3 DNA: TGTGCCAGCAGTGAAGGACAGGGAGGCTATGGCTACACCTTC.

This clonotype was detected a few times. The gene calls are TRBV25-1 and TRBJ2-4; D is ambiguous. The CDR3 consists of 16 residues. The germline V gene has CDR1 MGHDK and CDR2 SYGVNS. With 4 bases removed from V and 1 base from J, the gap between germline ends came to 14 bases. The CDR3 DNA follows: TGTGCCAGCAGTGTCGGTGGCCAGTTGGCCAAAAACATTCAGTACTTC. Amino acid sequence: CASSVGGQLAKNIQYF.

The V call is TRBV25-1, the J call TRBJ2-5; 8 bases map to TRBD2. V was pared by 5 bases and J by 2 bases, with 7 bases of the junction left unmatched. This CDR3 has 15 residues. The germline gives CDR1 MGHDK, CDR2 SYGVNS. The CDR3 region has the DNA TGTGCCAGCAGTCCCACACTAGCGGTTCAAGAGACCCAGTACTTC. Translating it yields CASSPTLAVQETQYF.

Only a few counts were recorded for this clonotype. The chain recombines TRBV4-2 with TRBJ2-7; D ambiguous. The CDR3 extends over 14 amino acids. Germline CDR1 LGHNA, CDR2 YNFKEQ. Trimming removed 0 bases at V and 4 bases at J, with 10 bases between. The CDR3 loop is CASSQEKLGYEQYF. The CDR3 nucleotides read TGTGCCAGCAGCCAAGAGAAACTCGGGTACGAGCAGTACTTC.

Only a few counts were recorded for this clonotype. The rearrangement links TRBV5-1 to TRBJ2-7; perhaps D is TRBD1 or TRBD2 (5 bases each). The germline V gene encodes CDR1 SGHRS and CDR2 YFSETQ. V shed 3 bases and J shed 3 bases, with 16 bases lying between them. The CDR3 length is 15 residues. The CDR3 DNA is TGCGCCAGCAGCTATCCGGGAAAGGGGATCTACGAGCAGTACTTC. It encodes CASSYPGKGIYEQYF.

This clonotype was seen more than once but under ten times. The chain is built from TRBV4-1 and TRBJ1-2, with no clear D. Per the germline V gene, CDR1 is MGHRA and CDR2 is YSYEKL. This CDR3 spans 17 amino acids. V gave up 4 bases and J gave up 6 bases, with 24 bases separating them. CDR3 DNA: TGCGCCAGCAGCCGGAGCCTACTCTTTGGGGAGGGCAATGGCTACACCTTC. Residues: CASSRSLLFGEGNGYTF.

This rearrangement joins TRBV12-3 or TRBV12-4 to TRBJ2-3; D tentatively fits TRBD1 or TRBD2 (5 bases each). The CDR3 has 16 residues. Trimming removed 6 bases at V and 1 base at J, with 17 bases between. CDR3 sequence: CASRTRTRDRTDTQYF. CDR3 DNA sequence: TGTGCCAGCAGAACTCGGACAAGGGACCGCACAGATACGCAGTATTTT.

CDR3 DNA: TGTGCCAGCAGCGTTCCGGGACTAGCGTCACATGAGCAGTTCTTC. Amino acids: CASSVPGLASHEQFF. V and J are TRBV7-6 and TRBJ2-1, with 10 bases fitting TRBD2. J lost 8 bases, V lost 5 bases, and 9 bases had no gene match. CDR3 length: 15 amino acids. In germline, CDR1 is SGHVS, CDR2 FNYEAQ.

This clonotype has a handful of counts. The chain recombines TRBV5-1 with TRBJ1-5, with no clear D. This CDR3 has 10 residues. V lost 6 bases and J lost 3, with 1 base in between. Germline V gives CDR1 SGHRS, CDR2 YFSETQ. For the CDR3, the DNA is TGCGCCAGCAACAATCAGCCCCAGCATTTT. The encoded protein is CASNNQPQHF.

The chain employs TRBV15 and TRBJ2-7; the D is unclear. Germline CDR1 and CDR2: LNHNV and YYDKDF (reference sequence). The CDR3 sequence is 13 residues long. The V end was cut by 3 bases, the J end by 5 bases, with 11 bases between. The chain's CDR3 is CATSSRGRDEQYF. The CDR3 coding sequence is TGTGCCACCAGCAGCAGAGGAAGGGACGAGCAGTACTTC.

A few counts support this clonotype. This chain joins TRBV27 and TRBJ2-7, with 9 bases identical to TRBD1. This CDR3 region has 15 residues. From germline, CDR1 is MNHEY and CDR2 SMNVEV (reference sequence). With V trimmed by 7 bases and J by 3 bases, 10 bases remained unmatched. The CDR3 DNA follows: TGTGCCAGCACCTACCTAGGGACAGGGAGCTACGAGCAGTACTTC. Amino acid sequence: CASTYLGTGSYEQYF.

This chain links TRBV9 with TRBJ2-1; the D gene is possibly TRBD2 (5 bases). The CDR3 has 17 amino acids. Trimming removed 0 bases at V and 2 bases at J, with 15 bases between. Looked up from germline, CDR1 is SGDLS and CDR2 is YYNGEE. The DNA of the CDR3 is TGTGCCAGCAGCGTAGAAACCTCGGAGGCCCCCTACAATGAGCAGTTCTTC. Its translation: CASSVETSEAPYNEQFF.

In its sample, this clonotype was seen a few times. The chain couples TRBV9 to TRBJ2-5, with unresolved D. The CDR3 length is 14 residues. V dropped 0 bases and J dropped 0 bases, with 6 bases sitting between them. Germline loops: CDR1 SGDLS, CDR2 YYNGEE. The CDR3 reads CASSVGANQETQYF. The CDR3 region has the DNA TGTGCCAGCAGCGTAGGAGCAAACCAAGAGACCCAGTACTTC. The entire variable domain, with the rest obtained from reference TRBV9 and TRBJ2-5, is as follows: DSGVTQTPKHLITATGQRVTLRCSPRSGDLSVYWYQQSLDQGLQFLIQYYNGEERAKGNILERFSAQQFPDLHSELNLSSLELGDSALYFCASSVGANQETQYFGPGTRLLVL.

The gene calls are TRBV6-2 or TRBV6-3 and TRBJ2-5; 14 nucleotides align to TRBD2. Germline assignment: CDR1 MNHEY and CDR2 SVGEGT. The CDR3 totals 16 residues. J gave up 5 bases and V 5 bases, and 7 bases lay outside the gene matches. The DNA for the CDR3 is TGTGCCAGCAGTCCGGGACTAGCGGGAGAGGGCGAGACCCAGTACTTC. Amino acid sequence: CASSPGLAGEGETQYF.

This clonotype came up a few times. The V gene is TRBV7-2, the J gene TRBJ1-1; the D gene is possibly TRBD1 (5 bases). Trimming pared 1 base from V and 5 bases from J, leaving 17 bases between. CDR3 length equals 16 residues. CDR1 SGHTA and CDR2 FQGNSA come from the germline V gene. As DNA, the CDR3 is TGTGCCAGCAGCTTAGTTCCCCCGGGGGGAGATACTGAAGCTTTCTTT. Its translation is CASSLVPPGGDTEAFF.

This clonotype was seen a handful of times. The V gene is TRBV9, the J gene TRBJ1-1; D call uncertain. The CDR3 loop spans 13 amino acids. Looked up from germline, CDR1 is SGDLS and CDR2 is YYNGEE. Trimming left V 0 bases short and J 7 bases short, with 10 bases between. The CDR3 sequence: CASSVADYGEAFF. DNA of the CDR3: TGTGCCAGCAGCGTAGCTGATTACGGTGAAGCTTTCTTT.

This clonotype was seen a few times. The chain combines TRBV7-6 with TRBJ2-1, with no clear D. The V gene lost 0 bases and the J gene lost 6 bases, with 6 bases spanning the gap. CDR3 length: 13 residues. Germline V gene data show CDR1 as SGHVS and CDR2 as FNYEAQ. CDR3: CASSLAGFNEQFF. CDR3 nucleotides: TGTGCCAGCAGCTTAGCAGGATTCAATGAGCAGTTCTTC.

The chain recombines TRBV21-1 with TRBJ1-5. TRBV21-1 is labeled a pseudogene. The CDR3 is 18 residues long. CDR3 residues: CASSNWPSIRTSNQPQHF. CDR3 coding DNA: TGTGCCAGCAGCAACTGGCCCAGTATAAGGACCAGCAATCAGCCCCAGCATTTT.

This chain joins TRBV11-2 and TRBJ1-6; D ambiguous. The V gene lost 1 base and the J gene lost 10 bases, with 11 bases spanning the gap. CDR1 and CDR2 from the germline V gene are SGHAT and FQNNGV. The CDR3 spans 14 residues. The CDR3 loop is CASSLGASGSPLHF. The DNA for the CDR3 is TGTGCCAGCAGCTTAGGGGCTTCGGGATCACCCCTCCACTTT.

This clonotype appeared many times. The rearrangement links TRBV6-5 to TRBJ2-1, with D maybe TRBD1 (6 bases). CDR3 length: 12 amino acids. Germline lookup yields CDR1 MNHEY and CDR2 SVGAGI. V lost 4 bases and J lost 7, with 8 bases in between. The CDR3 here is CASSSQGNEQFF. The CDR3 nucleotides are TGTGCCAGCAGTTCCCAGGGGAATGAGCAGTTCTTC.

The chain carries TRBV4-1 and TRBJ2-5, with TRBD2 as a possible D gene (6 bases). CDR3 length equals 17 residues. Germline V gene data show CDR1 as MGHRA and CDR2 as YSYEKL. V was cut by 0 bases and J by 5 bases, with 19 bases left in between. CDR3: CASSQENAGLVGETQYF. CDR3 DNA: TGCGCCAGCAGCCAAGAGAACGCGGGGCTAGTGGGCGAGACCCAGTACTTC.

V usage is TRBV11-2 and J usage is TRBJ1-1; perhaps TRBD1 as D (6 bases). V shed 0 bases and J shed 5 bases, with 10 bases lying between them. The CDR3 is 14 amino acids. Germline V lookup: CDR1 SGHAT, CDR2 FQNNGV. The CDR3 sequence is CASSLDGQGTEAFF. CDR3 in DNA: TGTGCCAGCAGCTTAGATGGGCAGGGGACTGAAGCTTTCTTT.

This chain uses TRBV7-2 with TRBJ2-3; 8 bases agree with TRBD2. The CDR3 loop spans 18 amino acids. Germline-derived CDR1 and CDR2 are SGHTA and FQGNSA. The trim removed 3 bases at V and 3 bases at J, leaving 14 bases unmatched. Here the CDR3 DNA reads TGTGCCAGCAGCTTCCATCCTGGCGGGACTAGTAGTACAGATACGCAGTATTTT. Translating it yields CASSFHPGGTSSTDTQYF.

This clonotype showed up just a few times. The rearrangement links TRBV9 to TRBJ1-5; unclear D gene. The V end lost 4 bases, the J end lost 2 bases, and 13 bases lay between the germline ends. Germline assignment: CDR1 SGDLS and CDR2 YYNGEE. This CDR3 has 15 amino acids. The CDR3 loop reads CASSPSGNRNQPQHF. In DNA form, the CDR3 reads TGTGCCAGCAGCCCGTCGGGTAATCGCAATCAGCCCCAGCATTTT.

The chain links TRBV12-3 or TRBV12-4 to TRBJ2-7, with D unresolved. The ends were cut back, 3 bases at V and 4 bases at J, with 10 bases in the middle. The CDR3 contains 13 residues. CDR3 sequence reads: CASSLTLGYEQYF. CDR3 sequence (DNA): TGTGCCAGCAGTTTGACTCTGGGGTACGAGCAGTACTTC.

The DNA for the CDR3 is TGTGCCAGCAGTGCCACGGGACCCTTCGAGCAGTACTTC. It is translated as CASSATGPFEQYF. The chain recombines TRBV6-1 with TRBJ2-7; the D gene could be TRBD1 or TRBD2 (5 bases each). Germline lookup yields CDR1 MNHNS and CDR2 SASEGT. Trimming removed 4 bases at V and 6 bases at J, with 13 bases between. The CDR3 runs to 13 residues.

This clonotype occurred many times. Here the CDR3 reads CASSRWAGPSPLHF. CDR3 nucleotides: TGTGCCAGCAGCCGCTGGGCCGGCCCGTCACCCCTCCACTTT. The chain couples TRBV6-5 to TRBJ1-6, with D uncertain. Germline CDR1 MNHEY, CDR2 SVGAGI. This CDR3 contains 14 residues. V lost 6 bases to trimming and J lost 10 bases, with 16 bases between them.

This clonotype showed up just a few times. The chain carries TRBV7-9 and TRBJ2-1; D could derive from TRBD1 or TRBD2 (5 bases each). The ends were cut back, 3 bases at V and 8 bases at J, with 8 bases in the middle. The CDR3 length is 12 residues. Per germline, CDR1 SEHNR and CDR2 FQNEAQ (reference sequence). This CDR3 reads CASSLGVDEQFF. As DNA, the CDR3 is TGTGCCAGCAGCTTGGGGGTGGATGAGCAGTTCTTC.

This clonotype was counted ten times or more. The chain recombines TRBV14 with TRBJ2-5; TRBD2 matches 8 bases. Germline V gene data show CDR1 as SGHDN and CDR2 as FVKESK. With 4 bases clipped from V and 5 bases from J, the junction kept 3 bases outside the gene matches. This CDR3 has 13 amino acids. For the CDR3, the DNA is TGTGCCAGCAGCCCGGGACTAGTGGAGACCCAGTACTTC. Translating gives CASSPGLVETQYF.